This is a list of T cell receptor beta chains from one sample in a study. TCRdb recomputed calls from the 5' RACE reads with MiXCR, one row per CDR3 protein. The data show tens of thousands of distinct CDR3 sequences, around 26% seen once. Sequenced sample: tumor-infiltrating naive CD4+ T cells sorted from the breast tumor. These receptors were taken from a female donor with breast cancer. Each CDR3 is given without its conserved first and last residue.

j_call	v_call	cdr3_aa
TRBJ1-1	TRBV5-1	ASSYLTGGAGTEAF
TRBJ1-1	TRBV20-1	SARGGITEAF
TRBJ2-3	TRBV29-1	SVVSPLKSQTQY
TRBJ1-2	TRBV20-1	SAHRAYTLNYGYT
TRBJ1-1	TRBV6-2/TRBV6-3	ASREGSPPEAF
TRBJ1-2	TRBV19	ASSPQAVRSSGGYT
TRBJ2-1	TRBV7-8	ASTPSFTRFNEQF
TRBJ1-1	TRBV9	ASSAAPGGWTEAF
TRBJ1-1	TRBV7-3	ASSFGQPNTEAF
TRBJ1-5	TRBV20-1	SARDPGLGNQPQH
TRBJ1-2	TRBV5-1	ASSLEYQGYGYT
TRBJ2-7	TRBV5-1	ASSTERTYEQY
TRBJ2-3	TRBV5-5	ASSPGLAGDSDTQY
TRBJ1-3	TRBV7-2	ASSLSSGTGNTIY
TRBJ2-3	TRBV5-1	ASSRQFESRTDTQY
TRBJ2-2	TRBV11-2	ASSLGAGSPSGELF
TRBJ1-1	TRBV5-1	ASSSGPTEGTEAS
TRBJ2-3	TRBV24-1	ATGSGRSTDTQY
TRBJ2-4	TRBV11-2	ASSSPKGSKAKNIQH
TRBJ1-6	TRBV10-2	ASSEVGQGTSPFH
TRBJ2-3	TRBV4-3	ASSQTGSTETQY
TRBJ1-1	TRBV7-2	ASSMTQGWNTEAF
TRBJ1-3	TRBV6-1	ASSESALYGNTIY
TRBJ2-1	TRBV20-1	SAEYPGAGSYNEQF
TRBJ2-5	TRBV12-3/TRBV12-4	ASSLVMGGMETQY
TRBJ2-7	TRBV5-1	ASSSRGTSGRDYEQY
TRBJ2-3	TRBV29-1	SVTSGRFKDTQY
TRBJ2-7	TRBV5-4	ASSPGTSPQSSYEQY
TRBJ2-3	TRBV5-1	ASSLEGLAGRTGTQY
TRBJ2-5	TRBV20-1	SAPARTSGGQETQY
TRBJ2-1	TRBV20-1	STLGLAGTDEQF
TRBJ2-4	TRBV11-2	ASSFRAEAKNIQY
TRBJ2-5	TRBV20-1	SVPDRGRAETQY
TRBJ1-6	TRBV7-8	ASRATGGHSPLH
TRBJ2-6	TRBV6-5	ASSYGDLGTGANVLT
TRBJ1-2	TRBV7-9	ASSHIRGQGGYT
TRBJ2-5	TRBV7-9	ASSLSSQETQY
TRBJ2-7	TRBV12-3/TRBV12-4	ASSLSTGGSAYEQY
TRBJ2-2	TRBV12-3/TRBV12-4	ASSFKRGPGELF
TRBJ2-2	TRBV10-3	AIRRGGYAGELF
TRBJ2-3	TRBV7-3	ATSLAGADTQY
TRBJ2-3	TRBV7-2	ASSLRTGRSTDTQC
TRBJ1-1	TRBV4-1	ASSQSLNTEAF
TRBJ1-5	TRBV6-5	ASRGVTGMVGNQPQH